These 20 T cell receptor beta chains came from one sample sequenced in a study of somatic mutations in cytotoxic T cells in rheumatoid arthritis. Only in-frame clones appear in the TCRdb table, and some are missing; sequencing was by immunoSEQ multiplex PCR. The table lists some 20,000 clones, over 75% of them singletons. The sample taken for sequencing was CD8+ T cells sorted from blood. These receptors all come from an adult with rheumatoid arthritis.

The genes are TRBV7-6 and TRBJ1-1; perhaps TRBD1 as D (5 bases). Per the germline V gene, CDR1 is SGHVS and CDR2 is FNYEAQ. The CDR3 extends over 12 amino acids. V lost 5 bases to trimming and J lost 5 bases, with 9 bases between them. The DNA of the CDR3 is TGTGCCAGCAGCCCTGGGGGGACTGAAGCTTTCTTT. Amino acids: CASSPGGTEAFF.

The chain joins TRBV29-1 to TRBJ1-2; D is possibly TRBD1 (5 bases). The CDR3 loop spans 13 amino acids. The V gene lost 7 bases and the J gene lost 2 bases, with 14 bases spanning the gap. Per the germline V gene, CDR1 is SQVTM and CDR2 is ANQGSEA. The CDR3: CSAENDSNYGYTF. The CDR3 coding sequence is TGCAGCGCCGAGAACGACAGCAACTATGGCTACACCTTC.

The chain has TRBV27 and TRBJ1-6; unclear D gene. The V end was cut by 2 bases, the J end by 9 bases, with 11 bases between. The CDR3 runs to 14 residues. Germline CDR1 reads MNHEY; CDR2 reads SMNVEV (reference sequence). In DNA, the CDR3 is TGTGCCAGCAGTTTAGGGCCGGGGATTTCACCCCTCCACTTT. This translates into CASSLGPGISPLHF.

The chain carries TRBV7-2 and TRBJ2-5, with TRBD2 matching over 8 bases. The V gene end was trimmed by 1 base and the J gene end by 0 bases; junction bases not matched to a gene: 4. CDR1 SGHTA and CDR2 FQGNSA come from the germline V gene. The CDR3 runs 16 residues. CDR3 amino acids: CASSLEGSGDQETQYF. The CDR3 bases are TGTGCCAGCAGCTTAGAGGGTAGCGGGGACCAAGAGACCCAGTACTTC.

A single count supports this clone. The V call is TRBV11-1, the J call TRBJ2-7; D possibly corresponds to TRBD2 (5 bases). Germline V gene data show CDR1 as SGHAT and CDR2 as FQDESV (reference sequence). The V end lost 1 base, the J end lost 1 base, and 14 bases lay between the germline ends. This CDR3 has 16 amino acids. CDR3 nucleotides: TGTGCCAGCAGCTTAGGTTTCCTGTGGGAGTCCTACGAGCAGTACTTC. Residues: CASSLGFLWESYEQYF.

The chain joins TRBV29-1 to TRBJ2-5, with 9 bases that match TRBD1. V lost 7 bases and J lost 4; bases outside the gene matches: 4. The CDR3 spans 12 residues. Germline V lookup: CDR1 SQVTM, CDR2 ANQGSEA. The CDR3 loop reads CSEKGQGETQYF. The DNA for the CDR3 is TGCAGCGAGAAGGGACAGGGAGAGACCCAGTACTTC.

The V call is TRBV7-9, the J call TRBJ2-5, with a weak D call TRBD2 (5 bases). CDR1 and CDR2 from the germline V gene are SEHNR and FQNEAQ (reference sequence). The CDR3 contains 14 residues. V dropped 1 base and J dropped 4 bases, with 10 bases sitting between them. CDR3 nucleotide sequence: TGTGCCAGCAGCTTAGGAAGGACTTTAGAGACCCAGTACTTC. Protein sequence: CASSLGRTLETQYF.

CDR3 amino acids: CASSQGLAGYNEQFF. Written as DNA, the CDR3 is TGTGCCAGCAGCCAAGGACTAGCGGGATACAATGAGCAGTTCTTC. The chain employs TRBV6-5 and TRBJ2-1; 12 bases are a match to TRBD2. Germline loops: CDR1 MNHEY, CDR2 SVGAGI. Trimming removed 6 bases from V and 4 bases from J; junction bases left unmatched: 4. This CDR3 has 15 amino acids.

J is TRBJ2-7 and V is TRBV9; D not resolved. There are 13 residues in the CDR3. In germline, CDR1 is SGDLS, CDR2 YYNGEE. Trimming removed 4 bases at V and 6 bases at J, with 14 bases between. The CDR3 here is CASSPSRLGEQYF. CDR3 nucleotide sequence: TGTGCCAGCAGCCCCTCCCGACTCGGCGAGCAGTACTTC.

This chain connects TRBV30 to TRBJ1-1, with unresolved D. The CDR3 is 13 residues long. Germline CDR1 is GTSNPN and CDR2 is SVGIG (reference sequence). The V gene lost 0 bases and the J gene lost 1 base, with 6 bases spanning the gap. CDR3 DNA: TGTGCCTGGAGTGTAGGGCAGAACACTGAAGCTTTCTTT. It encodes CAWSVGQNTEAFF.

As DNA, the CDR3 is TGCACCAGCAGCCAAGATCAGCTAGTTCCCTACGAGCAGTACGTC. Translated, it gives CTSSQDQLVPYEQYV. The chain joins TRBV1 to TRBJ2-7; the table's D call, TRBD2, was not checked against the DNA. TRBV1 is described as a pseudogene. The CDR3 extends over 15 amino acids.

The chain joins TRBV5-1 to TRBJ1-6, with a weak D call TRBD1 (6 bases). This CDR3 contains 17 residues. Germline values: CDR1 SGHRS, CDR2 YFSETQ. V was cut by 4 bases and J by 2 bases, with 16 bases left in between. CDR3 nucleotides: TGCGCCAGCAGCAAGGCAGGGGCAGGGGCCTATAATTCACCCCTCCACTTT. As protein: CASSKAGAGAYNSPLHF.

This chain connects TRBV6-1 to TRBJ2-7, with D tentatively TRBD2 (5 bases). The V gene lost 0 bases and the J gene lost 0 bases, with 15 bases spanning the gap. This CDR3 has 17 amino acids. CDR1 and CDR2 (germline): MNHNS, SASEGT. The CDR3 region is CASSEAAGAVSSYEQYF. CDR3 DNA: TGTGCCAGCAGTGAAGCGGCCGGAGCGGTGAGCTCCTACGAGCAGTACTTC.

The J gene is TRBJ2-7, the V gene TRBV7-9; TRBD1 aligns across 7 bases. Germline V gene sequence: CDR1 SEHNR, CDR2 FQNEAQ (reference sequence). J was trimmed by 1 base and V by 5 bases; bases with no gene match: 8. CDR3 length equals 15 residues. This chain's CDR3 is CASSPDRERSYEQYF. The DNA for the CDR3 is TGTGCCAGCAGCCCAGACAGGGAACGGTCCTACGAGCAGTACTTC.

This clone came up a few times. The rearrangement joins TRBV6-4 to TRBJ2-3; D is possibly TRBD2 (7 bases). The germline CDR1 and CDR2 sequences are MRHNA and SNTAGT. This CDR3 has 14 amino acids. Trimming removed 3 bases at V and 2 bases at J, with 9 bases between. This CDR3 is CASSEGGATDTQYF. The CDR3 nucleotides read TGTGCCAGCAGTGAAGGGGGGGCCACAGATACGCAGTATTTT.

This clone appeared once. This chain connects TRBV7-8 to TRBJ2-1, with D perhaps given as TRBD1 or TRBD2 (5 bases each). Trimming pared 2 bases from V and 0 bases from J, leaving 17 bases between. Germline lookup yields CDR1 SGHVS and CDR2 FQNEAQ. This CDR3 has 18 residues. The CDR3 DNA sequence: TGTGCCAGCAGCTTAACCCTGGGACCCCCGAGCTCCTACAATGAGCAGTTCTTC. This sequence encodes CASSLTLGPPSSYNEQFF. The full variable domain, rest sourced from reference TRBV7-8 and TRBJ2-1, is GAGVSQSPRYKVAKRGQDVALRCDPISGHVSLFWYQQALGQGPEFLTYFQNEAQLDKSGLPSDRFFAERPEGSVSTLKIQRTQQEDSAVYLCASSLTLGPPSSYNEQFFGPGTRLTVL.

This clone was counted once. The chain has TRBV9 and TRBJ1-3; D gene unclear. CDR1 is SGDLS, CDR2 YYNGEE, per germline. V shed 4 bases and J shed 0 bases, with 8 bases lying between them. This CDR3 region has 14 residues. The CDR3 is CASSLGSSGNTIYF. The CDR3 DNA sequence: TGTGCCAGCAGCCTAGGGAGCTCTGGAAACACCATATATTTT.

This clone was picked up one time. V is TRBV9 and J is TRBJ2-2, with 7 bases aligning to TRBD1. This CDR3 contains 14 residues. The germline V gene encodes CDR1 SGDLS and CDR2 YYNGEE. V gave up 3 bases and J gave up 6 bases; unmatched junction bases: 5. The CDR3 region has the DNA TGTGCCAGCAGCGAAGGGGGCGGGTCCGGGGAGCTGTTTTTT. It yields the protein CASSEGGGSGELFF.

This chain links TRBV10-3 with TRBJ2-2; tentative D call: TRBD2 (5 bases). V was cut by 0 bases and J by 2 bases, with 10 bases left in between. The CDR3 spans 16 residues. In germline, CDR1 is ENHRY, CDR2 SYGVKD. The chain's CDR3 is CAISESALANTGELFF. In DNA form, the CDR3 reads TGTGCCATCAGTGAGTCGGCCCTAGCCAACACCGGGGAGCTGTTTTTT.

This clone has just one count. The genes are TRBV28 and TRBJ2-1; D gene ambiguous. Germline CDR1 MDHEN, CDR2 SYDVKM. The CDR3 contains 16 residues. V was pared by 1 base and J by 0 bases, with 10 bases between. CDR3 in amino acids: CASSLFGRNSYNEQFF. For the CDR3, the DNA is TGTGCCAGCAGTTTATTCGGGCGGAACTCCTACAATGAGCAGTTCTTC.